This T cell receptor (beta chain) is from a study of blood T cell repertoires in COVID-19. Study details: Both acute and convalescent COVID-19 samples were obtained from the United States, Italy and Spain. T cells, B-cell-depleted T cells, or PBMCs supplied cDNA or gDNA.

Original processing notes: Reference gene primer amplification gave nucleated cell count estimates. Data came from immunoSEQ multiplex PCR; TCRdb stores just in-frame clones and leaves some out. V and J calls and clone size are as listed in that table; D and trimming were resolved from the DNA. The sample has some 48,000 clones, around 85% seen once; the top ten hold over 2%. The CDR3 contains 14 residues. With V trimmed by 6 bases and J by 8 bases, 7 bases remained unmatched. CDR1 SGHTA and CDR2 FQGTGA come from the germline V gene. The sample consisted of peripheral blood. The TCR was taken from a man between 50 and 59 years old with acute or convalescent COVID-19. The rearrangement joins TRBV7-3 to TRBJ2-1, with 10 bases fitting TRBD2. CDR3 in amino acids: CASSTAGGSHEQFF. The CDR3 DNA is TGTGCCAGCAGTACAGCGGGAGGGAGCCATGAGCAGTTCTTC.